This T cell receptor beta chain was observed in a study of human T cells and chemical hapten exposure. About the study: Patients, mostly women, had alopecia areata, alopecia totalis or alopecia universalis. General study points: PT1 expanded TCR numbers rose with patch test score.

Per the germline V gene, CDR1 is MNHEY and CDR2 is SVGEGT. CDR3 size: 17 residues. One entry per CDR3 protein results from TCRdb running MiXCR on the RACE reads. The sample contains approximately 370,000 distinct CDR3 sequences, about 5.4% of which appear only once. Time point here: pre-sensitization, week 0. As for treatment: therapeutic diphenylcyclopropenone sensitization with weekly scalp DPC. Donors were 18 to 70-year-old alopecia patients suitable for DPC. About this clonotype itself: Its antigen is not identified. This clone may be a read error of a much larger clone one base away.

The sample was whole blood, taken in connection with sensitization to the hapten diphenylcyclopropenone (DPC). V gene TRBV6-2 or TRBV6-3 combines with J gene TRBJ1-6; D gene uncertain. The TCR sequence derives from a woman between 18 and 29 years old with alopecia areata. Some clones in this sample may be carry-over from other donors' samples. Here the CDR3 DNA reads TGTGCCAGCAGTTCTGTCCGAGCAGACCTCCTAAATTCACCCATCCACTTT. It is translated as CASSSVRADLLNSPIHF.